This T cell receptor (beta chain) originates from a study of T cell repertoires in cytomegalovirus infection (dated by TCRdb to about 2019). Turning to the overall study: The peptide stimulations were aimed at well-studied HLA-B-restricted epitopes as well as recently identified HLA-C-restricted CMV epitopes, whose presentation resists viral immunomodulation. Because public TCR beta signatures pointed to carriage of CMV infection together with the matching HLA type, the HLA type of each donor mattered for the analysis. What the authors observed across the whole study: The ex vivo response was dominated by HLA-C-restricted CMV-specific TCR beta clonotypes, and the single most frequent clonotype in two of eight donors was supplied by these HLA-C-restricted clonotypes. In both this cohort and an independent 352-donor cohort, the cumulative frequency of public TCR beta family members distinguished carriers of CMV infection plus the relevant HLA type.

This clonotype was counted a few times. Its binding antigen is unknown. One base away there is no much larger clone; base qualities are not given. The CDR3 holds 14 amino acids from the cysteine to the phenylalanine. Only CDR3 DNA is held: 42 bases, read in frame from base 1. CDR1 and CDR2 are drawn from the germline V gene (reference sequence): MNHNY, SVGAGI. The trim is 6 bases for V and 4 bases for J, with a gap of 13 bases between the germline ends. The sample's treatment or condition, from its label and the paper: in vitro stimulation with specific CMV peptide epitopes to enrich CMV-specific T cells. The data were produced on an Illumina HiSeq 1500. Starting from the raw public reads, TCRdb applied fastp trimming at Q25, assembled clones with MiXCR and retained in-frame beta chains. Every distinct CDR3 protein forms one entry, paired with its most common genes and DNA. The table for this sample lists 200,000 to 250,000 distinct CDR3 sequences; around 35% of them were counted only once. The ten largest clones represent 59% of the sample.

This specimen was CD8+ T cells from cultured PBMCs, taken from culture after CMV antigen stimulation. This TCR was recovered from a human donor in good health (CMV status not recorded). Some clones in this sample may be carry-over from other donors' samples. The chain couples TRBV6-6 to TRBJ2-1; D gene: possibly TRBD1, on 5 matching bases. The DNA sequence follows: TGTGCCAGCAGCCGCAAAGGGGCATACAATGAGCAGTTCTTC. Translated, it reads CASSRKGAYNEQFF.